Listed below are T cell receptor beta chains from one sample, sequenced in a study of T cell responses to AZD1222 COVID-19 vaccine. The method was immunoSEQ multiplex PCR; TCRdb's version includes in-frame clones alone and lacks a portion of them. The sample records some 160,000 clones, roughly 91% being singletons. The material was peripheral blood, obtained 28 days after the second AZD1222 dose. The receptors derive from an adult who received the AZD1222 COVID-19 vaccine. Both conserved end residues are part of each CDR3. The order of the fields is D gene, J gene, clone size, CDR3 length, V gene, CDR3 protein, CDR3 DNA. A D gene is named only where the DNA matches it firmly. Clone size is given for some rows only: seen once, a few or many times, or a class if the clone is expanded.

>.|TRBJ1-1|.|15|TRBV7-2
CASSLSGGVFTEAFF
TGTGCCAGCAGCTTGTCGGGGGGTGTTTTCACTGAAGCTTTCTTT
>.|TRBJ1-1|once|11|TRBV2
CASEQGGEAFF
TGTGCCAGTGAACAGGGAGGTGAAGCTTTCTTT
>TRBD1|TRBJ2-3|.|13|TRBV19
CASSTGQGDTQYF
TGTGCCAGTAGTACCGGACAGGGGGATACGCAGTATTTT
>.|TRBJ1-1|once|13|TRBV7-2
CASSLDRNTEAFF
TGTGCCAGCAGCTTAGACAGGAACACTGAAGCTTTCTTT
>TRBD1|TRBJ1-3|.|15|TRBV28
CASSSWTGVGNTIYF
TGTGCCAGCAGTTCTTGGACAGGGGTGGGAAACACCATATATTTT
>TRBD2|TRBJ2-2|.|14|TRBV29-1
CSVRLAVNTGELFF
TGCAGCGTTCGACTAGCGGTGAACACCGGGGAGCTGTTTTTT
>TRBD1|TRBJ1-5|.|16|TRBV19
CASSMRGQLSNQPQHF
TGTGCCAGTAGTATGAGGGGACAGCTGAGCAATCAGCCCCAGCATTTT
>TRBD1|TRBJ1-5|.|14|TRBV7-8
CASSLGQGHQPQHF
TGTGCCAGCAGCTTGGGACAGGGCCATCAGCCCCAGCATTTT
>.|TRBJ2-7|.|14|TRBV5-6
CASSLGGSSYEQYF
TGTGCCAGCAGCTTGGGTGGGAGCTCCTACGAGCAGTACTTC
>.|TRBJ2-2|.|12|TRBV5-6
CASSLGSRELFF
TGTGCCAGCAGCTTGGGGTCAAGGGAGCTGTTTTTT
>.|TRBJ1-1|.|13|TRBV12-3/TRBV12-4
CASSLGGEAGAFF
TGTGCCAGCAGTTTGGGTGGGGAGGCGGGGGCTTTCTTT
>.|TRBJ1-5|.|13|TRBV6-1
CASSEGPIRPQHF
TGTGCCAGCAGTGAAGGGCCCATACGGCCCCAGCATTTT
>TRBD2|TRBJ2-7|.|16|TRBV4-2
CASSQGLAGGLYEQYF
TGTGCCAGCAGCCAAGGACTAGCGGGGGGGCTTTACGAGCAGTACTTC
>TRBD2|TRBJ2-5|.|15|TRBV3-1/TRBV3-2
CASSHSGGSSGTQYF
TGTGCCAGCAGCCATAGCGGGGGGTCCTCAGGGACCCAGTACTTC
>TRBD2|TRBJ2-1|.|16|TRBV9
CASSVEGGGAYNEQFF
TGTGCCAGCAGCGTAGAAGGCGGGGGGGCCTACAATGAGCAGTTCTTC
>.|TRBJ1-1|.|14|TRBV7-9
CASSFEQRGTEAFF
TGTGCCAGCAGCTTTGAGCAACGGGGCACTGAAGCTTTCTTT
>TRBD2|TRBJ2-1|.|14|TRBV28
CASRSGRSYNEQFF
TGTGCCAGCCGGAGCGGGAGGTCCTACAATGAGCAGTTCTTC
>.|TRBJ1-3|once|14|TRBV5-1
CASSSGSSGNTIYF
TGCGCCAGCAGCTCGGGATCCTCTGGAAACACCATATATTTT
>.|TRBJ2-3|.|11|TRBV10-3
CAISESDTQYF
TGTGCCATCAGTGAGTCGGATACGCAGTATTTT
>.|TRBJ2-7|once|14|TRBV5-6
CASSFTMGSYEQYF
TGTGCCAGCAGCTTTACTATGGGCTCCTACGAGCAGTACTTC
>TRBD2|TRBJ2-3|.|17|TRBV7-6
CASSHGTSGGSTDTQYF
TGTGCCAGCAGCCACGGGACTAGCGGGGGCAGCACAGATACGCAGTATTTT
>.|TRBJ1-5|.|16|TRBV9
CASSPHSERGNQPQHF
TGTGCCAGCTCCCCTCACTCCGAAAGGGGCAATCAGCCCCAGCATTTT
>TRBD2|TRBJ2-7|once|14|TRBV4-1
CASSQVSSGNEQYF
TGCGCCAGCAGCCAAGTATCTAGCGGGAACGAGCAGTACTTC
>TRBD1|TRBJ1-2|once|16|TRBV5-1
CASSSTRTGGSDGYTF
TGCGCCAGCAGCTCTACCAGGACAGGGGGCAGCGATGGCTACACCTTC
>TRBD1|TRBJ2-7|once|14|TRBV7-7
CASSSSTGSYEQYF
TGTGCTAGCAGCTCGTCGACAGGGTCCTACGAGCAGTACTTC
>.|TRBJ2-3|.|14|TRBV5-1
CASSFGGGTDTQYF
TGCGCCAGCAGCTTCGGGGGAGGAACAGATACGCAGTATTTT
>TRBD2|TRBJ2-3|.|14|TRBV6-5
CASAGGIRTDTQYF
TGTGCCAGCGCGGGGGGCATCCGCACAGATACGCAGTATTTT
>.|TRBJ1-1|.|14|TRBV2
CASTSEGGGTEAFF
TGTGCCAGCACCAGTGAGGGGGGAGGGACTGAAGCTTTCTTT
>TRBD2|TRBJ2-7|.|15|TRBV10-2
CASSEFKAGGHEQYF
TGCGCCAGCAGTGAGTTCAAAGCGGGGGGTCACGAGCAGTACTTC